The 28 T cell receptor beta chains presented below share a single source sample, sequenced in a study of blood T cell repertoires in COVID-19. Profiled with immunoSEQ multiplex PCR; TCRdb holds only in-frame clones, not every one. The table includes roughly 140,000 clones, approximately 79% detected once. Source material: PBMCs or T cells enriched from blood (not recorded which). These receptors all come from a man aged 45-60 years who had recovered from COVID-19.

This sequence joins TRBV7-8 and TRBJ2-7; D unresolved. CDR1 and CDR2 from the germline V gene are SGHVS and FQNEAQ. This CDR3 has 11 residues. The V end was cut by 2 bases, the J end by 3 bases, with 2 bases between. The CDR3 loop reads CASSLYYEQYF. The CDR3 coding sequence is TGTGCCAGCAGCTTATACTACGAGCAGTACTTC.

This chain links TRBV18 with TRBJ2-7; 8 bases line up with TRBD1. The junction had 8 bases not matched to a gene; V was cut back by 4 bases and J by 6 bases. Germline values: CDR1 KGHSH, CDR2 LQKENI. This CDR3 contains 14 residues. CDR3 sequence (DNA): TGTGCCAGCTCACTTCAAGACAGGGGAGCCGAGCAGTACTTC. Translation gives CASSLQDRGAEQYF.

The chain links TRBV27 to TRBJ1-5; 8 nucleotides align to TRBD1. CDR3 size: 14 residues. V dropped 5 bases and J dropped 7; count of bases not matched to a gene: 7. CDR1 MNHEY and CDR2 SMNVEV come from the germline V gene (reference sequence). CDR3 residues: CASSGQGLGQPQHF. The DNA for the CDR3 is TGTGCCAGCAGTGGACAGGGTTTAGGACAGCCCCAGCATTTT.

The chain is built from TRBV7-8 and TRBJ1-2; 7 nucleotides match TRBD1. With 3 bases clipped from V and 0 bases from J, the junction kept 13 bases outside the gene matches. The germline V gene encodes CDR1 SGHVS and CDR2 FQNEAQ. This CDR3 contains 18 residues. CDR3 residues: CASSFPGPQGGTNYGYTF. Here the CDR3 DNA reads TGTGCCAGCAGCTTCCCCGGTCCTCAGGGGGGAACTAACTATGGCTACACCTTC.

The chain combines TRBV4-2 with TRBJ2-1; 11 bases align to TRBD2. The J segment lost 0 bases and the V segment lost 5 bases, leaving 9 bases of the junction unmatched. Germline V gives CDR1 LGHNA, CDR2 YNFKEQ. The length of the CDR3 is 18 residues. CDR3 coding DNA: TGTGCCAGCAGCAGCGCCGGGACTAGCGGCCTCTCCTACAATGAGCAGTTCTTC. It yields the protein CASSSAGTSGLSYNEQFF.

The chain couples TRBV7-9 to TRBJ2-3, with D uncertain. Trimming cost V 3 bases and J 5 bases, with 12 bases left between them. Germline values: CDR1 SEHNR, CDR2 FQNEAQ (reference sequence). The CDR3 length is 14 residues. The CDR3 reads CASSFGSRGDTQYF. The DNA of the CDR3 is TGTGCCAGCAGCTTTGGATCCCGCGGAGATACGCAGTATTTT.

The rearrangement joins TRBV18 to TRBJ2-2; 8 positions match TRBD2. Germline V CDR1 and CDR2: KGHSH, LQKENI. The CDR3 extends over 15 amino acids. J was trimmed by 3 bases and V by 1 base; bases with no gene match: 1. The CDR3 is CASSPQRGYTGELFF. The CDR3 DNA reads as TGTGCCAGCTCACCACAGCGGGGGTACACCGGGGAGCTGTTTTTT.

The gene calls are TRBV5-1 and TRBJ2-7; D not certain. The CDR3 consists of 14 residues. The V end lost 4 bases, the J end lost 5 bases, and 16 bases lay between the germline ends. The germline V gene has CDR1 SGHRS and CDR2 YFSETQ. The CDR3 loop reads CASSPRPSMDEQYF. The DNA for the CDR3 is TGCGCCAGCAGCCCCCGTCCTAGTATGGACGAGCAGTACTTC.

The CDR3 DNA follows: TGTGCCAGCAGCTCGCGGACAGGGGCAACTAATGAAAAACTGTTTTTT. It encodes CASSSRTGATNEKLFF. The rearrangement uses TRBV7-8 and TRBJ1-4, with 9 bases lining up with TRBD1. The CDR3 runs 16 residues. J gave up 0 bases and V 4 bases, and 3 bases lay outside the gene matches. The germline CDR1 and CDR2 sequences are SGHVS and FQNEAQ. The variable domain in full, completed from reference TRBV7-8 and TRBJ1-4, reads GAGVSQSPRYKVAKRGQDVALRCDPISGHVSLFWYQQALGQGPEFLTYFQNEAQLDKSGLPSDRFFAERPEGSVSTLKIQRTQQEDSAVYLCASSSRTGATNEKLFFGSGTQLSVL.

On this clone: The same CDR3 can be traced to other DNA sequences in this sample. The chain links TRBV18 to TRBJ1-6; the D gene is possibly TRBD1 (5 bases). Trimming cost V 2 bases and J 8 bases, with 10 bases left between them. CDR1 and CDR2 from the germline V gene are KGHSH and LQKENI. The CDR3 spans 14 residues. CDR3 DNA sequence: TGTGCCAGCTCACCATCAGGGCGTGATTCACCCCTCCACTTT. It yields the protein CASSPSGRDSPLHF.

The chain links TRBV4-3 to TRBJ1-2; TRBD1 matches 8 bases. This CDR3 spans 15 amino acids. V shed 0 bases and J 8 bases; nucleotides not matched to a gene: 8. Germline lookup yields CDR1 LGHNA and CDR2 YSLEER. CDR3 protein: CASSQDLQGAGGYTF. The CDR3, as DNA: TGCGCCAGCAGCCAAGATCTTCAGGGGGCAGGGGGCTACACCTTC.

J is TRBJ2-1 and V is TRBV10-3; D remains unclear. This CDR3 has 12 amino acids. Germline assignment: CDR1 ENHRY and CDR2 SYGVKD. With 5 bases removed from V and 8 bases from J, the gap between germline ends came to 10 bases. The CDR3 reads CAISPHAYEQFF. The CDR3 DNA sequence: TGTGCCATCAGTCCACATGCCTATGAGCAGTTCTTC.

The J gene is TRBJ2-3, the V gene TRBV29-1, with a weak D call TRBD2 (5 bases). The CDR3 spans 13 residues. CDR1 and CDR2 from the germline V gene are SQVTM and ANQGSEA. The CDR3: CTTSTWSTDTQYF. The CDR3 bases are TGCACCACTAGTACGTGGTCTACAGATACGCAGTATTTT.

The rearrangement joins TRBV5-1 to TRBJ2-3, with 8 bases identical to TRBD2. This CDR3 has 15 amino acids. V lost 3 bases and J lost 3; bases outside the gene matches: 6. CDR1 and CDR2 (germline): SGHRS, YFSETQ. The CDR3 loop reads CASSSGGGSTDTQYF. The CDR3 nucleotides read TGCGCCAGCAGCTCCGGCGGGGGGTCGACAGATACGCAGTATTTT.

V gene TRBV5-1 combines with J gene TRBJ2-7; unclear D gene. Germline V gene data show CDR1 as SGHRS and CDR2 as YFSETQ. V was shortened by 0 bases and J by 6 bases, with 10 bases between the two germline ends. The CDR3 sequence is 13 residues long. In nucleotides, the CDR3 is TGCGCCAGCAGCTTGGGGCAGGTTGCCGAGCAGTACTTC. This encodes CASSLGQVAEQYF.

CDR3 residues: CASSERVSSSYNEQFF. CDR3 nucleotides: TGTGCCAGCAGCGAGAGGGTCAGCAGCTCCTACAATGAGCAGTTCTTC. The chain couples TRBV5-5 to TRBJ2-1; D possibly corresponds to TRBD2 (5 bases). The CDR3 spans 16 residues. The germline V gene encodes CDR1 SGHKS and CDR2 YYEKEE (reference sequence). Trimming pared 4 bases from V and 0 bases from J, leaving 14 bases between. Based on the CDR3 plus reference TRBV5-5 and TRBJ2-1, the full variable domain is DAGVTQSPTHLIKTRGQQVTLRCSPISGHKSVSWYQQVLGQGPQFIFQYYEKEERGRGNFPDRFSARQFPNYSSELNVNALLLGDSALYLCASSERVSSSYNEQFFGPGTRLTVL.

The chain joins TRBV29-1 to TRBJ1-1; 7 bases are a match to TRBD1. J lost 11 bases, V lost 4 bases, and 10 bases had no gene match. CDR1 is SQVTM and CDR2 is ANQGSEA in the germline V gene. This CDR3 comprises 12 residues. CDR3 nucleotides: TGCAGCGTTGGGAGAGGGGGCGGAGGGGCTTTCTTT. Translated, it gives CSVGRGGGGAFF.

Within the sample, this clone is medium-sized (0.01 to 0.1%). This chain joins TRBV2 and TRBJ1-6, with a weak D call TRBD1 (6 bases). The germline gives CDR1 SNHLY, CDR2 FYNNEI. CDR3 size: 14 residues. Trimming removed 2 bases at V and 10 bases at J, with 12 bases between. The CDR3: CASSESGVMSPLHF. The CDR3 DNA follows: TGTGCCAGCAGTGAATCAGGGGTCATGTCACCCCTCCACTTT.

J is TRBJ1-1 and V is TRBV27, with TRBD1 identical over 9 bases. V was pared by 6 bases and J by 1 base, with 6 bases of the junction left unmatched. This CDR3 has 15 residues. The germline V gene encodes CDR1 MNHEY and CDR2 SMNVEV (reference sequence). CDR3 sequence: CASRWGQGKNTEAFF. CDR3 in DNA: TGTGCCAGCAGGTGGGGACAGGGAAAGAACACTGAAGCTTTCTTT.

V gene TRBV2 combines with J gene TRBJ1-2, with TRBD1 identical over 8 bases. V was pared by 8 bases and J by 2 bases, with 1 base of the junction left unmatched. The CDR3 runs to 12 residues. CDR1 SNHLY and CDR2 FYNNEI come from the germline V gene. Here the CDR3 DNA reads TGTGCCAGCGGACAGGGAAACTATGGCTACACCTTC. Translated: CASGQGNYGYTF.

The chain combines TRBV27 with TRBJ1-1, with a possible D match to TRBD1 (6 bases). The germline CDR1 and CDR2 sequences are MNHEY and SMNVEV (reference sequence). V was pared by 1 base and J by 3 bases, with 9 bases between. The CDR3 is 14 amino acids. CDR3 nucleotides: TGTGCCAGCAGTTTATTCAGGGGAGACACTGAAGCTTTCTTT. This encodes CASSLFRGDTEAFF.

The chain couples TRBV10-3 to TRBJ2-3; 8 bases map to TRBD2. Per germline, CDR1 ENHRY and CDR2 SYGVKD. The CDR3 runs 15 residues. J was trimmed by 4 bases and V by 6 bases; bases with no gene match: 9. The CDR3 protein is CAISDTGGAADTQYF. The CDR3 DNA reads TGTGCCATCAGCGACACCGGGGGGGCTGCAGATACGCAGTATTTT.

This clone was recorded at least ten times. The rearrangement links TRBV5-1 to TRBJ1-3; tentatively, D is TRBD1 (6 bases). The CDR3 has 14 residues. CDR1 SGHRS and CDR2 YFSETQ come from the germline V gene. Between the trimmed V and J ends, which lost 4 bases and 0 bases, there was a span of 8 bases. Here the CDR3 reads CASSRDTSGNTIYF. The DNA of the CDR3 is TGCGCCAGCAGCCGGGACACCTCTGGAAACACCATATATTTT.

The CDR3 coding sequence is TGTGCCAGCAACCGACAGGGGGCGCACCTGTTTTTT. This codes for CASNRQGAHLFF. The chain couples TRBV12-3 or TRBV12-4 to TRBJ1-4; 10 nucleotides match TRBD1. The junction had 7 bases not matched to a gene; V was cut back by 7 bases and J by 14 bases. The CDR3 consists of 12 residues.

The chain joins TRBV4-3 to TRBJ1-4; 9 nucleotides agree with TRBD1. This CDR3 is built from 15 residues. The ends lost 1 base at V and 7 bases at J; junction bases unmatched: 4. Germline loops: CDR1 LGHNA, CDR2 YSLEER. The CDR3 nucleotides read TGCGCCAGCAGCCAAGGAGGGACAGGGAGTGAAAAACTGTTTTTT. Translation gives CASSQGGTGSEKLFF.

The V gene is TRBV7-9, the J gene TRBJ2-1; 9 positions match TRBD2. The V gene's germline CDR1 is SEHNR and CDR2 FQNEAQ (reference sequence). CDR3 length: 13 amino acids. With 5 bases clipped from V and 6 bases from J, the junction kept 2 bases outside the gene matches. CDR3 nucleotide sequence: TGTGCCAGCAGCGTTAGCGGGGGCAATGAGCAGTTCTTC. This gives the protein CASSVSGGNEQFF.

The rearrangement links TRBV19 to TRBJ2-4, with D possibly being TRBD1 (6 bases). CDR1 is LNHDA, CDR2 SQIVND, per germline (reference sequence). The germline V and J ends were trimmed by 5 bases and 1 base, with 18 bases remaining between them. The CDR3 has 17 amino acids. CDR3 DNA sequence: TGTGCCAGTAGTGCCTTTTTGGGGGCTATCGCCAAAAACATTCAGTACTTC. Translated, it gives CASSAFLGAIAKNIQYF.

V and J are TRBV7-8 and TRBJ2-3, with 8 bases matching TRBD1. In germline, CDR1 is SGHVS, CDR2 FQNEAQ. Trimming cost V 2 bases and J 2 bases; bases outside gene matches: 3. This CDR3 is 15 amino acids long. The CDR3 DNA is TGTGCCAGCAGCTTACAGGGGGCGAACACAGATACGCAGTATTTT. Encoded protein: CASSLQGANTDTQYF. The full variable domain, its missing parts supplied by reference TRBV7-8 and TRBJ2-3, is GAGVSQSPRYKVAKRGQDVALRCDPISGHVSLFWYQQALGQGPEFLTYFQNEAQLDKSGLPSDRFFAERPEGSVSTLKIQRTQQEDSAVYLCASSLQGANTDTQYFGPGTRLTVL.